This TCR beta chain is from a study of cytomegalovirus exposure and HLA in healthy donors. Study-level background: A data release that came early held roughly 90 million unique TCRs from HLA-typed donors. General study results and limits: Earlier findings revealed that most TCR beta V segments proved productive either about 87% or about 30% of the time. An analysis was carried out at a later point. It showed that HLA-associated TCR beta chains were more clonally expanded than equally common non-associated chains.

The PCR ran on 60 Vbeta and 13 Jbeta primers. Profiled with immunoSEQ multiplex PCR; TCRdb holds only in-frame clones, not every one. The sample has roughly 160,000 clones; under 80% are singletons. The length of the CDR3 is 12 residues. Germline CDR1 MNHNY, CDR2 SVGAGI (reference sequence). V dropped 8 bases and J dropped 7 bases, with 14 bases sitting between them. Remarks on this clone: Its antigen is not identified.

The chain carries TRBV6-6 and TRBJ2-5, with a possible D match to TRBD1 (6 bases). The sequence was obtained from a man aged 35 to 55 in good health and CMV-seronegative. Sequenced input: PBMCs. DNA of the CDR3: TGTGCCAGCGGTGAGGGGGTTGGGACCCAGTACTTC. It encodes CASGEGVGTQYF.